One and the same sample provided the 20 T cell receptor beta chains below, sequenced in a study of T cell changes during pregnancy in multiple sclerosis. The protocol was immunoSEQ multiplex PCR, while the TCRdb copy is restricted to in-frame clones and leaves out a portion. The repertoire holds 50,000 to 75,000 clones, with about nine tenths as singletons. Here the sequenced sample was peripheral blood, taken after pregnancy. Source of these receptors: a female donor in good health, enrolled as a control in a pregnancy study.

The V and J genes are TRBV12-5 and TRBJ1-5; D remains unclear. V lost 6 bases to trimming and J lost 1 base, with 19 bases between them. CDR1 is LGHNT and CDR2 is FRNRAP in the germline V gene. The CDR3 has 17 residues. The CDR3 bases are TGTGCTAGTGGCCCGCCCAGGTTTGGTGGGAGCAATCAGCCCCAGCATTTT. Its protein product is CASGPPRFGGSNQPQHF.

The V gene is TRBV19, the J gene TRBJ2-1; TRBD1 is a possible D gene (8 bases). The CDR3 spans 14 residues. V lost 1 base to trimming and J lost 10 bases, with 14 bases between them. The germline gives CDR1 LNHDA, CDR2 SQIVND (reference sequence). The CDR3 is CASSIGTGGGEQFF. CDR3 DNA: TGTGCCAGTAGTATAGGTACAGGGGGGGGCGAGCAGTTCTTC.

V usage is TRBV5-1 and J usage is TRBJ2-6; unclear D gene. The germline CDR1 and CDR2 sequences are SGHRS and YFSETQ. V was shortened by 0 bases and J by 1 base, with 5 bases between the two germline ends. The CDR3 loop spans 15 amino acids. CDR3: CASSLVASGANVLTF. The DNA of the CDR3 is TGCGCCAGCAGCTTGGTGGCTTCTGGGGCCAACGTCCTGACTTTC.

The CDR3 here is CASSLVGRGRVGGPGEQFF. CDR3 in DNA: TGTGCCAGCAGCTTGGTGGGCAGGGGACGGGTGGGGGGGCCAGGTGAGCAGTTCTTC. The chain employs TRBV5-4 and TRBJ2-1; D is perhaps TRBD2 (7 bases). Trimming took off 0 bases at V and 9 bases at J, with 28 bases between the two ends. The CDR3 loop spans 19 amino acids. Germline CDR1 and CDR2: SGHNT and YYREEE (reference sequence).

This chain joins TRBV6-6 and TRBJ2-3; TRBD1 matches at 7 bases. After removal of 2 bases from V and 4 bases from J, the junction contained 3 bases not matched to a gene. The germline V gene has CDR1 MNHNY and CDR2 SVGAGI (reference sequence). The CDR3 has 14 residues. The CDR3 is CASSYTQGADTQYF. The CDR3 coding sequence is TGTGCCAGCAGTTACACGCAGGGGGCAGATACGCAGTATTTT.

V gene TRBV5-1 combines with J gene TRBJ1-2; TRBD1 matches at 7 bases. Trimming removed 0 bases from V and 4 bases from J; junction bases left unmatched: 12. In germline, CDR1 is SGHRS, CDR2 YFSETQ. The CDR3 spans 17 residues. CDR3 residues: CASSLDPDRRSIYGYTF. DNA of the CDR3: TGCGCCAGCAGCTTGGACCCGGACAGGCGGAGTATCTATGGCTACACCTTC.

This clone is a singleton in its sample. CDR3 sequence: CASSQERRRSGTQYF. The CDR3, as DNA: TGTGCCAGCAGCCAAGAGCGGAGGCGGTCGGGGACCCAGTACTTC. The chain links TRBV4-2 to TRBJ2-5; a weak D match, TRBD2 (5 bases). Germline values: CDR1 LGHNA, CDR2 YNFKEQ. The V end lost 0 bases, the J end lost 7 bases, and 15 bases lay between the germline ends. The CDR3 is 15 amino acids.

The chain couples TRBV6-6 to TRBJ2-5; no definite D call. Germline values: CDR1 MNHNY, CDR2 SVGAGI (reference sequence). The CDR3 is 11 residues long. The V and J ends lost 10 bases and 1 base respectively, with 7 bases between them. CDR3 region: CAIKSQETQYF. CDR3 DNA: TGTGCCATCAAGAGCCAAGAGACCCAGTACTTC.

This clone appeared a single time. V is TRBV2 and J is TRBJ2-5; tentative D call: TRBD1 (5 bases). The germline CDR1 and CDR2 sequences are SNHLY and FYNNEI. V lost 2 bases, J lost 1 base, and 8 bases lay in between. The CDR3 is 14 residues long. Here the CDR3 reads CASSEYRIQETQYF. The CDR3 DNA reads as TGTGCCAGCAGTGAATACAGGATCCAAGAGACCCAGTACTTC.

This clone was recorded once. The V and J genes are TRBV6-1 and TRBJ2-3, with D perhaps matching TRBD2 (6 bases). CDR3 length: 12 residues. V lost 8 bases to trimming and J lost 4 bases, with 10 bases between them. The germline V gene has CDR1 MNHNS and CDR2 SASEGT. The CDR3 protein is CASGRRADTQYF. DNA of the CDR3: TGTGCCAGCGGGAGGAGGGCAGATACGCAGTATTTT.

DNA for the CDR3: TGTGCCAGCAGTCCCTGGACAGGGCGCGACGAGCAGTACTTC. Translating gives CASSPWTGRDEQYF. The V call is TRBV27, the J call TRBJ2-7, with 8 positions matching TRBD1. The V and J ends lost 5 bases and 5 bases, in that order; junction bases with no gene match: 8. The germline V gene encodes CDR1 MNHEY and CDR2 SMNVEV (reference sequence). The CDR3 is 14 residues long.

The chain joins TRBV18 to TRBJ2-2, with 7 bases matching TRBD1. The CDR3 consists of 16 residues. J lost 4 bases, V lost 1 base, and 6 bases had no gene match. Germline CDR1 reads KGHSH; CDR2 reads LQKENI. CDR3 amino acids: CASSPRQGVSTGELFF. The CDR3 bases are TGTGCCAGCTCACCACGACAGGGAGTGAGCACCGGGGAGCTGTTTTTT.

The chain carries TRBV7-2 and TRBJ2-3, with D possibly matching TRBD1 (6 bases). Trimming stripped 4 bases from V and 1 base from J, with 18 bases between. The CDR3 totals 17 residues. Germline lookup yields CDR1 SGHTA and CDR2 FQGNSA. In DNA, the CDR3 is TGTGCCAGCAGCTCGTATTCAGGGGTATTCGGCACAGATACGCAGTATTTT. Protein: CASSSYSGVFGTDTQYF.

The rearrangement uses TRBV27 and TRBJ2-2; 7 bases map to TRBD2. The V gene end was trimmed by 0 bases and the J gene end by 2 bases; junction bases not matched to a gene: 6. CDR1 MNHEY and CDR2 SMNVEV come from the germline V gene (reference sequence). The CDR3 loop spans 17 amino acids. The CDR3 region has the DNA TGTGCCAGCAGTTTATCGCGGCTAGCGGATAACACCGGGGAGCTGTTTTTT. Protein: CASSLSRLADNTGELFF.

This chain links TRBV30 with TRBJ2-7; D perhaps matches TRBD2 (5 bases). The CDR3 contains 12 residues. Trimming took 5 bases from V and 0 from J, leaving 8 bases between them. Germline V gives CDR1 GTSNPN, CDR2 SVGIG (reference sequence). This CDR3 reads CAWVRDSYEQYF. The CDR3 nucleotides are TGTGCCTGGGTCCGGGACTCCTACGAGCAGTACTTC.

This chain links TRBV2 with TRBJ2-7; 11 nucleotides agree with TRBD2. Germline values: CDR1 SNHLY, CDR2 FYNNEI. With 5 bases clipped from V and 1 base from J, the junction kept 10 bases outside the gene matches. The CDR3 loop spans 17 amino acids. CDR3 in amino acids: CASSPLAGAAGSYEQYF. In DNA form, the CDR3 reads TGTGCCAGCAGTCCACTAGCGGGGGCGGCAGGGTCCTACGAGCAGTACTTC.

This chain uses TRBV30 with TRBJ1-1; D not resolved. V lost 4 bases and J 0 bases, leaving 12 bases between the germline ends. Looked up from germline, CDR1 is GTSNPN and CDR2 is SVGIG (reference sequence). This CDR3 contains 14 residues. CDR3 loop: CAWNPAVLNTEAFF. The CDR3 DNA is TGTGCCTGGAACCCAGCGGTCCTGAACACTGAAGCTTTCTTT.

The chain joins TRBV25-1 to TRBJ1-1; TRBD1 agrees at 9 bases. This CDR3 has 15 residues. After removal of 0 bases from V and 10 bases from J, the junction contained 9 bases not matched to a gene. Germline loops: CDR1 MGHDK, CDR2 SYGVNS. CDR3 region: CASSEYQSETGGAFF. The CDR3 region has the DNA TGTGCCAGCAGTGAATATCAGTCGGAGACAGGGGGAGCTTTCTTT.

The chain uses TRBV7-2 and TRBJ2-7, with TRBD2 as a possible D gene (5 bases). The CDR3 loop spans 12 amino acids. V lost 6 bases to trimming and J lost 5 bases, with 11 bases between them. Germline V lookup: CDR1 SGHTA, CDR2 FQGNSA. The CDR3 is CASSRGLNEQYF. The CDR3 coding sequence is TGTGCCAGCAGTCGTGGACTGAACGAGCAGTACTTC.

The chain is built from TRBV7-9 and TRBJ2-5, with D hard to call. The germline gives CDR1 SEHNR, CDR2 FQNEAQ (reference sequence). The V end was cut by 2 bases, the J end by 2 bases, with 9 bases between. CDR3 length equals 14 residues. Here the CDR3 DNA reads TGTGCCAGCAGCTTAAGTACGGTTCAAGAGACCCAGTACTTC. Its translation: CASSLSTVQETQYF.